This T cell receptor beta chain was identified in a study of CDR3 diversity in severe acne. Germline CDR1 LNHDA, CDR2 SQIVND (reference sequence). The junction had 0 bases not matched to a gene; V was cut back by 2 bases and J by 0 bases. CDR3 length: 16 amino acids. This clonotype showed up many times. TCRdb re-analysed the PCR reads in MiXCR, keeping a single row per CDR3 protein. The profile shows fewer than 90,000 distinct CDR3 sequences, 45% to 55% of them singletons. The sequencing input was blood. The V and J genes are TRBV19 and TRBJ2-6, with 8 positions matching TRBD1. This receptor was obtained from a male donor in good health, without acne. The CDR3 spells CASSITGGSGANVLTF. The CDR3 DNA reads as TGTGCCAGTAGTATAACAGGGGGCTCTGGGGCCAACGTCCTGACTTTC.